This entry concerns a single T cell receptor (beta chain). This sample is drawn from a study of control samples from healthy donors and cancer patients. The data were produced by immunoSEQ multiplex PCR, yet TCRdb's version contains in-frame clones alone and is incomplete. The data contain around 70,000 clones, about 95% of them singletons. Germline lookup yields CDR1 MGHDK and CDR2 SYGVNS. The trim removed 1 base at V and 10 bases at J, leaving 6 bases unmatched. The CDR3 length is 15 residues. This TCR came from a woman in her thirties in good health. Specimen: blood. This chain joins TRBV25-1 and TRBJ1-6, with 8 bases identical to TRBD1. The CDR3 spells CASSESDREYSPLHF. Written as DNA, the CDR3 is TGTGCCAGCAGTGAATCGGACAGGGAATACTCACCCCTCCACTTT.